Reported below is one TCR beta chain. The CDR3 totals 15 residues. The germline V gene has CDR1 MNHEY and CDR2 SVGAGI. The J segment lost 3 bases and the V segment lost 6 bases, leaving 6 bases of the junction unmatched. The data were obtained in a study of blood T cell repertoires in COVID-19. On the study more broadly: The United States, Italy and Spain supplied acute and convalescent COVID-19 samples. In each case, the material was cDNA or gDNA derived from T cells, B-cell-depleted T cells, or PBMCs.

Per the original methods: Estimation of nucleated cell counts was performed using reference gene primer amplification. Libraries were prepared by immunoSEQ multiplex PCR; TCRdb keeps only in-frame clonotypes and omits some of them. V, J and clone size derive from that table, while D and trimming were established from the DNA sequence. The sample holds around 65,000 clones; approximately 80% are singletons and the top ten take about 16%. The sequence derives from a man of 80 years or more with active COVID-19. The chain carries TRBV6-5 and TRBJ1-5; TRBD1 aligns across 9 bases. The source material was peripheral blood. This chain's CDR3 is CASSPGQGLNQPQHF. Here the CDR3 DNA reads TGTGCCAGCAGCCCGGGACAGGGCCTCAATCAGCCCCAGCATTTT.